The rows below give T cell receptor beta chains drawn from one sample of a study of blood T cell repertoires in COVID-19. Libraries were prepared by immunoSEQ multiplex PCR; TCRdb keeps only in-frame clonotypes and omits some of them. The sample records 150,000 to 200,000 clones, 80% to 90% being singletons. Material for sequencing was peripheral blood. The receptors shown here come from a man aged 18 to 30 who had recovered from COVID-19. Both conserved end residues are part of each CDR3. Fields, in order: clone size, J gene, D gene, V gene, CDR3 protein, CDR3 DNA. A D gene is named only where the DNA matches it firmly. For some rows the clone size is stated as once, few or many, or as a class when expanded; others skip it.

-	TRBJ2-7	TRBD1	TRBV6-5	CASSLGQGTDEQYF	TGTGCCAGCAGTCTAGGACAGGGGACCGACGAGCAGTACTTC
-	TRBJ2-7	-	TRBV7-8	CASSFPGGEQYF	TGTGCCAGCAGCTTCCCGGGTGGCGAGCAGTACTTC
many	TRBJ1-2	TRBD1	TRBV5-4	CASSLARTGDNYGYTF	TGTGCCAGCAGCTTGGCCAGGACAGGTGACAACTATGGCTACACCTTC
-	TRBJ2-1	-	TRBV24-1	CATSGTGPYNEQFF	TGTGCCACCAGTGGCACAGGCCCCTACAATGAGCAGTTCTTC
-	TRBJ1-5	-	TRBV4-3	CASSQDRGAGQPQHF	TGCGCCAGCAGCCAAGATCGGGGGGCAGGACAGCCCCAGCATTTT
few	TRBJ1-1	-	TRBV29-1	CSVASFVEAFF	TGCAGCGTTGCGAGTTTTGTCGAAGCTTTCTTT
-	TRBJ2-7	-	TRBV7-2	CASSSMDSSYEQYF	TGTGCCAGCAGCTCGATGGACAGTTCCTACGAGCAGTACTTC
-	TRBJ2-1	TRBD2	TRBV9	CASSHGLVYNEQFF	TGTGCCAGCAGCCACGGACTAGTATACAATGAGCAGTTCTTC
-	TRBJ2-3	TRBD2	TRBV5-1	CASSPEGLASSTDTQYF	TGCGCCAGCAGCCCAGAGGGACTAGCGTCTAGCACAGATACGCAGTATTTT
-	TRBJ2-5	-	TRBV19	CASSIANRQETQYF	TGTGCCAGTAGTATAGCAAACAGACAAGAGACCCAGTACTTC
-	TRBJ1-1	-	TRBV7-3	CASSFTGKNTEAFF	TGTGCCAGCAGCTTCACAGGGAAGAACACTGAAGCTTTCTTT
once	TRBJ2-7	-	TRBV7-2	CASSHSIGASSYEQYF	TGTGCCAGCAGCCACAGTATAGGGGCGAGCTCCTACGAGCAGTACTTC
-	TRBJ2-7	TRBD1	TRBV5-1	CASSTSGGLTYEQYF	TGCGCCAGCAGTACCTCAGGGGGCCTCACCTACGAGCAGTACTTC
-	TRBJ2-5	-	TRBV20-1	CSAPKLETQYF	TGCAGTGCACCGAAGCTAGAGACCCAGTACTTC
-	TRBJ2-1	TRBD1	TRBV11-3	CASSSGQGNWNEQFF	TGTGCCAGCAGCTCGGGACAGGGGAATTGGAATGAGCAGTTCTTC
once	TRBJ1-2	-	TRBV24-1	CATSDLTGTGYTF	TGTGCCACCAGTGATTTGACAGGAACTGGCTACACCTTC
-	TRBJ1-1	-	TRBV6-5	CASTPLRNRNTEAFF	TGTGCCAGCACGCCTTTGAGGAATCGGAACACTGAAGCTTTCTTT
-	TRBJ2-3	TRBD2	TRBV4-3	CASSHSRAGATDTQYF	TGCGCCAGCAGCCACTCCAGAGCGGGAGCTACAGATACGCAGTATTTT
-	TRBJ1-2	-	TRBV6-5	CASSYSRKANYGYTF	TGTGCCAGCAGTTACTCGAGGAAAGCTAACTATGGCTACACCTTC
few	TRBJ2-7	-	TRBV7-3	CASSLSGGSTYEQYF	TGTGCCAGCAGCTTAAGCGGTGGGTCGACCTACGAGCAGTACTTC
once	TRBJ1-1	-	TRBV6-2/TRBV6-3	CASSFLPPRGNTEAFF	TGTGCCAGCAGTTTCCTCCCTCCAAGAGGGAACACTGAAGCTTTCTTT
-	TRBJ1-1	-	TRBV27	CASRPYSGVYTEAFF	TGTGCCAGCAGACCGTATTCCGGGGTATACACTGAAGCTTTCTTT
-	TRBJ1-2	TRBD1	TRBV11-2	CASSLSTGDRGYGYTF	TGTGCCAGCAGCTTATCTACAGGGGATCGTGGCTATGGCTACACCTTC
-	TRBJ1-4	-	TRBV28	CASHLREGSATNEKLFF	TGTGCCAGCCACCTAAGGGAGGGGTCTGCAACTAATGAAAAACTGTTTTTT
-	TRBJ1-2	-	TRBV4-3	CASSQDFEGRDYGYTF	TGCGCCAGCAGCCAAGATTTTGAGGGGAGGGACTATGGCTACACCTTC
few	TRBJ2-2	-	TRBV2	CASSALANTGELFF	TGTGCCAGCAGTGCCCTCGCGAACACCGGGGAGCTGTTTTTT
-	TRBJ2-4	TRBD2	TRBV10-3	CAISLGGPGKNIQYF	TGTGCCATCAGCCTGGGAGGGCCGGGCAAAAACATTCAGTACTTC
-	TRBJ1-2	TRBD1	TRBV5-6	CASSLPGTGFYGYTF	TGTGCCAGCAGCCTTCCCGGGACAGGCTTCTATGGCTACACCTTC
-	TRBJ1-5	-	TRBV28	CASSLAGVKNQPQHF	TGTGCCAGCAGTTTGGCCGGGGTCAAAAATCAGCCCCAGCATTTT
-	TRBJ2-5	-	TRBV19	CASRSSQGRGETQYF	TGTGCCAGTAGGTCTTCGCAGGGCCGTGGAGAGACCCAGTACTTC
-	TRBJ2-1	TRBD1	TRBV6-6	CASSSTGVYNEQFF	TGTGCCAGCAGTTCGACAGGGGTTTACAATGAGCAGTTCTTC
-	TRBJ1-1	-	TRBV7-2	CASSPVGGTEAFF	TGTGCCAGCAGCCCAGTGGGGGGGACTGAAGCTTTCTTT
-	TRBJ1-1	TRBD1	TRBV6-6	CASSLTQGAQRSAAFF	TGTGCCAGCAGCCTTACTCAGGGGGCGCAAAGGTCGGCAGCTTTCTTT
-	TRBJ1-1	-	TRBV13	CASSLGFLTEAFF	TGTGCCAGCAGCTTAGGATTCCTCACTGAAGCTTTCTTT
-	TRBJ1-6	TRBD1	TRBV5-1	CASAGTGDSPLHF	TGCGCCTCGGCCGGGACAGGGGATTCACCCCTCCACTTT
-	TRBJ1-2	-	TRBV30	CAWSVPLRVVNYGYTF	TGTGCCTGGAGTGTACCCCTCCGGGTAGTAAACTATGGCTACACCTTC
-	TRBJ1-2	-	TRBV12-2	CASRLADVRGRPNSYGYTF	TGTGCAAGTCGCTTAGCGGATGTCAGGGGGCGCCCCAATTCCTATGGCTACACCTTC
-	TRBJ2-1	-	TRBV7-9	CASSYTGRLQFF	TGTGCCAGCAGTTACACGGGTCGCCTACAGTTCTTC
-	TRBJ1-1	-	TRBV5-4	CASSWRGRGSNTEAFF	TGTGCCAGCAGCTGGAGGGGTAGGGGATCGAACACTGAAGCTTTCTTT
-	TRBJ2-7	-	TRBV6-5	CASGSQALTVEQYF	TGTGCCAGCGGGAGTCAGGCGCTGACGGTCGAGCAGTACTTC
-	TRBJ2-3	-	TRBV11-2	CASSFQDSSTDTQYF	TGTGCCAGCAGCTTTCAGGATTCTAGCACAGATACGCAGTATTTT
-	TRBJ1-1	-	TRBV3-1/TRBV3-2	CASSRGGTEAFF	TGTGCCAGCAGCCGGGGGGGGACTGAAGCTTTCTTT
-	TRBJ1-3	-	TRBV6-1	CASSEALPRGSGNTIYF	TGTGCCAGCAGTGAAGCGCTTCCCCGCGGCTCTGGAAACACCATATATTTT
-	TRBJ2-7	TRBD2	TRBV4-1	CASSHPGLASYEQYF	TGCGCCAGCAGCCACCCGGGACTAGCATCCTACGAGCAGTACTTC
-	TRBJ2-5	TRBD2	TRBV3-1/TRBV3-2	CASAREPAQYF	TGTGCCAGCGCGCGGGAGCCGGCCCAGTACTTC
once	TRBJ2-7	TRBD2	TRBV6-6	CASSLREARRGTYEQYF	TGTGCCAGCAGTCTACGGGAGGCCCGTAGAGGGACCTACGAGCAGTACTTC
-	TRBJ2-3	TRBD2	TRBV10-1	CASSALAGGTDTQYF	TGCGCCAGCAGTGCGCTAGCGGGAGGCACAGATACGCAGTATTTT
-	TRBJ2-1	-	TRBV24-1	CATSDSGMGNNEQFF	TGTGCCACCAGTGATTCAGGGATGGGAAACAATGAGCAGTTCTTC
-	TRBJ1-1	TRBD1	TRBV3-1/TRBV3-2	CASTDGDRTEAFF	TGTGCCAGCACAGACGGGGACAGGACTGAAGCTTTCTTT
-	TRBJ2-7	TRBD1	TRBV5-1	CASSLDPLQGTYEQYF	TGCGCCAGCAGCTTGGACCCACTACAGGGGACCTACGAGCAGTACTTC
-	TRBJ1-2	TRBD1	TRBV27	CASSPPPLGQGRTYTF	TGTGCCAGCAGCCCACCGCCCTTAGGACAGGGCCGGACTTACACCTTC
-	TRBJ2-3	-	TRBV2	CASASTDTQYF	TGTGCCAGCGCGAGCACAGATACGCAGTATTTT
once	TRBJ2-7	TRBD1	TRBV29-1	CSVGNRKGAHEQYF	TGCAGCGTTGGTAACAGGAAGGGGGCCCACGAGCAGTACTTC
-	TRBJ1-1	-	TRBV5-6	CASSLQGGSEAFF	TGTGCCAGCAGCTTGCAGGGTGGATCTGAAGCTTTCTTT
-	TRBJ2-1	-	TRBV7-2	CASSPPGTFYNEQFF	TGTGCCAGCAGCCCTCCCGGGACTTTCTACAATGAGCAGTTCTTC